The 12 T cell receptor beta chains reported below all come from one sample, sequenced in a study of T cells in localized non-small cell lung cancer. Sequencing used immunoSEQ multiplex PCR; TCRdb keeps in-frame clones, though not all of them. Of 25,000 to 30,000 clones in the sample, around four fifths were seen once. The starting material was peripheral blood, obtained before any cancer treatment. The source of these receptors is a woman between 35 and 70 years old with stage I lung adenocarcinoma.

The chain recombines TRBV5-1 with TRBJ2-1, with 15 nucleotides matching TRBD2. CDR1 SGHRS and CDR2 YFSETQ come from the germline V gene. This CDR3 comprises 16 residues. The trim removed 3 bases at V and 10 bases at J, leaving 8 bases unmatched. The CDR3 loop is CASSWAGTSGGREQFF. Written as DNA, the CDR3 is TGCGCCAGCAGCTGGGCCGGGACTAGCGGGGGGCGAGAGCAGTTCTTC.

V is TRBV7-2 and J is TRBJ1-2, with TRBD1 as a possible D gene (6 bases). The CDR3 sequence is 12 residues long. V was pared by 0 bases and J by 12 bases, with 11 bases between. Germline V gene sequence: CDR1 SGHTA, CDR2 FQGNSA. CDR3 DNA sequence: TGTGCCAGCAGCTTAGCTCCGGACAGCCACACCTTC. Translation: CASSLAPDSHTF.

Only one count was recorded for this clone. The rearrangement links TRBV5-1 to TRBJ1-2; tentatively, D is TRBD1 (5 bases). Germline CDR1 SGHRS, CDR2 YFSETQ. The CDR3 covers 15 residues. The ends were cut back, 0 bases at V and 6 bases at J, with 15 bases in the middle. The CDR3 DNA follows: TGCGCCAGCAGCTTGGCGCAGGGAGGGAGCGATGGCTACACCTTC. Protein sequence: CASSLAQGGSDGYTF.

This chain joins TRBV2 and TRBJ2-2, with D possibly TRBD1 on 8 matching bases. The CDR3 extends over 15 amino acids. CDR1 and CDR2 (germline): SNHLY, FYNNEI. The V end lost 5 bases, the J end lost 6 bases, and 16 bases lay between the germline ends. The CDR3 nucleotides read TGTGCCAGCAGTACAGGGGGGGGTCCTCCCGGGGAGCTGTTTTTT. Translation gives CASSTGGGPPGELFF.

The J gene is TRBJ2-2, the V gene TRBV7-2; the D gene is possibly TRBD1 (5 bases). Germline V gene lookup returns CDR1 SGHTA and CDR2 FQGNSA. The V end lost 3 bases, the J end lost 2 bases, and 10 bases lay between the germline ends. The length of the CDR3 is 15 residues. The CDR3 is CASSFQQANTGELFF. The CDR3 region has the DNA TGTGCCAGCAGCTTCCAACAGGCAAACACCGGGGAGCTGTTTTTT. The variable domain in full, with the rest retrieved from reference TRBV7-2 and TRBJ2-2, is GAGVSQSPSNKVTEKGKDVELRCDPISGHTALYWYRQSLGQGLEFLIYFQGNSAPDKSGLPSDRFSAERTGGSVSTLTIQRTQQEDSAVYLCASSFQQANTGELFFGEGSRLTVL.

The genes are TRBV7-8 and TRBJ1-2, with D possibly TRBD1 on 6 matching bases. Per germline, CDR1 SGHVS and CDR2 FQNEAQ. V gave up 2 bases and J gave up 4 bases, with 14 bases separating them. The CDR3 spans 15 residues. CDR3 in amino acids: CASSLRNRAGYGYTF. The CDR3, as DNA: TGTGCCAGCAGCTTAAGAAACAGGGCAGGCTATGGCTACACCTTC.

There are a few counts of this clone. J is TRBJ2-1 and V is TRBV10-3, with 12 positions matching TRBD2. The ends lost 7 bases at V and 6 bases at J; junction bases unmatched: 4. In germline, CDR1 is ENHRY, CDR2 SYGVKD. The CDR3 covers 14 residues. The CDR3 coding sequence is TGTGCCATCAAGGCTAGCGGGGGGGCCAATGAGCAGTTCTTC. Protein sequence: CAIKASGGANEQFF.

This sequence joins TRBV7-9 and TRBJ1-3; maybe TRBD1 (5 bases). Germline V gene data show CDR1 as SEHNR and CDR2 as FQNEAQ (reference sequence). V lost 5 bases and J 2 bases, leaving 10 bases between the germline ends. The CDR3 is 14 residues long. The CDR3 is CASSPGSTGNTIYF. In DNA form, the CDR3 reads TGTGCCAGCAGCCCAGGGTCTACTGGAAACACCATATATTTT. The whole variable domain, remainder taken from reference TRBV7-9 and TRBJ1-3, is DTGVSQNPRHKITKRGQNVTFRCDPISEHNRLYWYRQTLGQGPEFLTYFQNEAQLEKSRLLSDRFSAERPKGSFSTLEIQRTEQGDSAMYLCASSPGSTGNTIYFGEGSWLTVV.

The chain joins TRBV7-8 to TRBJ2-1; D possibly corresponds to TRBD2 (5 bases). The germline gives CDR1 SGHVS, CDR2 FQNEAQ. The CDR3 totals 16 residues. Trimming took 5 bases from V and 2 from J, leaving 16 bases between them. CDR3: CASSLYGEWAYNEQFF. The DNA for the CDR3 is TGTGCCAGCAGCCTCTATGGGGAGTGGGCCTACAATGAGCAGTTCTTC.

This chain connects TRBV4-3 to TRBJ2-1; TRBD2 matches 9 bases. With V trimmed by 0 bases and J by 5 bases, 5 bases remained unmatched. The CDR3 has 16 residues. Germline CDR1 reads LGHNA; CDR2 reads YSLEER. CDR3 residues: CASSQEPAGGHNEQFF. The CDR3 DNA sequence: TGCGCCAGCAGCCAAGAACCAGCGGGGGGACACAATGAGCAGTTCTTC.

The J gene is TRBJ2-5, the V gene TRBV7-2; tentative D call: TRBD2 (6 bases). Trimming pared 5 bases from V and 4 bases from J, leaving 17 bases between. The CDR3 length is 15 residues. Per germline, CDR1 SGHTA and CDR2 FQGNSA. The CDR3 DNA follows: TGTGCCAGCAGCCAAGGACTATACGGGAGAGAGACCCAGTACTTC. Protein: CASSQGLYGRETQYF.

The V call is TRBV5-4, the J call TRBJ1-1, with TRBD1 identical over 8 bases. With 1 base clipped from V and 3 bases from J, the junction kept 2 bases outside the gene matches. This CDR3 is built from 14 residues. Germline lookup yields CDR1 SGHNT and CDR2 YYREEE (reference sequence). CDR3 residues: CASSLQGAYTEAFF. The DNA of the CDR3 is TGTGCCAGCAGCTTGCAGGGGGCTTACACTGAAGCTTTCTTT.